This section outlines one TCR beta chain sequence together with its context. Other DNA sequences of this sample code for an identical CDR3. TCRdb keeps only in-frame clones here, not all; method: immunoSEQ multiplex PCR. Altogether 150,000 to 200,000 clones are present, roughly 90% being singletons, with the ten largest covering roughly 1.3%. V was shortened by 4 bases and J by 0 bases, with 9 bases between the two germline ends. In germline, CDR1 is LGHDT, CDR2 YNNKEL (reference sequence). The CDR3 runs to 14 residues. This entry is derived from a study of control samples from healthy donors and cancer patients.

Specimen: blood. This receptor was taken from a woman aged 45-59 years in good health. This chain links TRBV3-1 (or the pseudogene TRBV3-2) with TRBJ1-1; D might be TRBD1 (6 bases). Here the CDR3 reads CASSPGQLNTEAFF. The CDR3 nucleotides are TGTGCCAGCAGCCCCGGACAGTTGAACACTGAAGCTTTCTTT.